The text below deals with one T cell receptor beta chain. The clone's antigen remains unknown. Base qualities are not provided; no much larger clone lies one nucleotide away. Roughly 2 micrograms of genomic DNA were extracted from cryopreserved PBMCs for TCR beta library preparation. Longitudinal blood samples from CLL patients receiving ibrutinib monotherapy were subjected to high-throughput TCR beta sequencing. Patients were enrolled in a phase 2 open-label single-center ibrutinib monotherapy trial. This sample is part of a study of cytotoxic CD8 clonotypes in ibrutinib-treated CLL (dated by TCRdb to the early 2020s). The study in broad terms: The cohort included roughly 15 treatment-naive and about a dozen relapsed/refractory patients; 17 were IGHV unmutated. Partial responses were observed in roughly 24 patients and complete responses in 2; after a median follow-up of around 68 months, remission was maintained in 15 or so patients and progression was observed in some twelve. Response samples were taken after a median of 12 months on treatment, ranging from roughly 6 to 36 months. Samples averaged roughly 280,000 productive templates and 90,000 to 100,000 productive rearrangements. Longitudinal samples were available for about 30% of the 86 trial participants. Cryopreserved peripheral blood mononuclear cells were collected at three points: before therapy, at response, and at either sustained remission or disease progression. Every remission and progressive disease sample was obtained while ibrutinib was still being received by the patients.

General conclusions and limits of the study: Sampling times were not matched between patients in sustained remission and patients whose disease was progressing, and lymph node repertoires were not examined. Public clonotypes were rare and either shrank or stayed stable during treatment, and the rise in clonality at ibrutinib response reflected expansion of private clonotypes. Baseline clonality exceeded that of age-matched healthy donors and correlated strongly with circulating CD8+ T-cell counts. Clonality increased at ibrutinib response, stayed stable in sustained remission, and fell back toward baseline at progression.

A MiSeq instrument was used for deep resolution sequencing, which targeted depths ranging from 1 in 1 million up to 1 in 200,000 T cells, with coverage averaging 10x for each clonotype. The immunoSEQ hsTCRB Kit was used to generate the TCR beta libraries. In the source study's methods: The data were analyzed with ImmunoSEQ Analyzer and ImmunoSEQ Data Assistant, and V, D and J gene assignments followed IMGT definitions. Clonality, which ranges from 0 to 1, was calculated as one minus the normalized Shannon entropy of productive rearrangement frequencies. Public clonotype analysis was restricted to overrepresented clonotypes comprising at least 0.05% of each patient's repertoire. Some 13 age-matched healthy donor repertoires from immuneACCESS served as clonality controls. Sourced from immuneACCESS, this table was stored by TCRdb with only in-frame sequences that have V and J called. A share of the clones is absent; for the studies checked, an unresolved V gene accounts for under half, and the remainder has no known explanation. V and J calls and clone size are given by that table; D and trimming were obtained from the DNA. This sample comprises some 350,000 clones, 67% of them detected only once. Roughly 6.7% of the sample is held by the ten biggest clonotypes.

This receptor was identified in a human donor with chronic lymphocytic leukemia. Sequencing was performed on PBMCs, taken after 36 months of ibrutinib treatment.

The sequence in DNA is TGTGCCAGCAGCCCACGCGGCTCCTACGAGCAGTACTTC. Its amino acids are CASSPRGSYEQYF. Recombination joined TRBV7-8 with TRBJ2-7; the D gene cannot be resolved reliably. In the germline V gene, CDR1 corresponds to SGHVS and CDR2 to FQNEAQ. Trimming takes 5 bases from V and 0 bases from J, and the germline ends sit 8 bases apart. Taken from cysteine to phenylalanine, the CDR3 has 13 residues. Of the read, only the CDR3 DNA is kept; its 39 bases are in frame from base 1.